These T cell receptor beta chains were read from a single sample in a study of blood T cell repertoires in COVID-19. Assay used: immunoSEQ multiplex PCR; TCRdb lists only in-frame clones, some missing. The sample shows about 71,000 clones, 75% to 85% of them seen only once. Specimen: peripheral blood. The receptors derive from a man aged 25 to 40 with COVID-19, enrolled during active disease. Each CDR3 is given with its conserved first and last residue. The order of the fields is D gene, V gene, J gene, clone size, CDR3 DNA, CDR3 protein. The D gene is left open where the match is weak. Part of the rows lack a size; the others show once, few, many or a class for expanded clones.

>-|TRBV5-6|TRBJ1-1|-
TGTGCCAGCAGCTTGGGGGCCAGTGAAGCTTTCTTT
CASSLGASEAFF
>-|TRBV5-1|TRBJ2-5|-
TGCGCCAGCAGCGCCACCGGCGGATACAAAGAGACCCAGTACTTC
CASSATGGYKETQYF
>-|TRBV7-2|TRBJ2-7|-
TGTGCCAGCAGCTTCACAAGACTAGGTCCCTACGAGCAGTACTTC
CASSFTRLGPYEQYF
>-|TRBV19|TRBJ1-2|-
TGTGCCAGTACCACAGGGTCAGGTTATGGCTACACCTTC
CASTTGSGYGYTF
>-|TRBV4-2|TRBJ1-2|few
TGTGCCAGCAGCCAAGACGGCTCAGGCAGCTATGGCTACACCTTC
CASSQDGSGSYGYTF
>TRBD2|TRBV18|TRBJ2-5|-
TGTGCCAGCTCACCACCGTCCCTAGCGGGAGAGACCCAGTACTTC
CASSPPSLAGETQYF
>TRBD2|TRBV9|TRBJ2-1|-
TGTGCCAGCAGCGTCGGACTAGCGGGAATGAGGTCCTACAATGAGCAGTTCTTC
CASSVGLAGMRSYNEQFF
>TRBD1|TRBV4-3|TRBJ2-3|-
TGCGCCAGCAGCCACGTCCCGGGACAGGGAGATACGCAGTATTTT
CASSHVPGQGDTQYF
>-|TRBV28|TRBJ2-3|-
TGTGCCAGCAGTTCATTAGTTGGAGATACGCAGTATTTT
CASSSLVGDTQYF
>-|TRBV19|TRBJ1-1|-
TGTGCCAGTAGTCTAAGCGGGAGGGGGTACACTGAAGCTTTCTTT
CASSLSGRGYTEAFF
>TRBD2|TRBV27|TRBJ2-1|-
TGTGCCAGCAGTCCAACTAGCGGGAGGGCCTACAATGAGCAGTTCTTC
CASSPTSGRAYNEQFF
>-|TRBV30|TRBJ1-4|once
TGTGCCTGGAGTGTACAGGAATTTGAAAAACTGTTTTTT
CAWSVQEFEKLFF
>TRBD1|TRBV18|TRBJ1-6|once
TGTGCCAGCTCACCAGACTCAGGGGGCAGTTCACCCCTCCACTTT
CASSPDSGGSSPLHF
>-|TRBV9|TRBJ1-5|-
TGTGCCAGCAGCGGGGGGGGTAGCAATCAGCCCCAGCATTTT
CASSGGGSNQPQHF
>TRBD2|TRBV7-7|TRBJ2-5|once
TGTGCTAGCAGCCCCCGTCTAGCGGCCAAAGAGACCCAGTACTTC
CASSPRLAAKETQYF
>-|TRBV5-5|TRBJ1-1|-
TGTGCCAGCAGCTTGGAGGGGTTGGGCACTGAAGCTTTCTTT
CASSLEGLGTEAFF
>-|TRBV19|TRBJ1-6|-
TGTGCCAGTAGTAGTATCCTAGGGAGTCGGAATTCACCCCTCCACTTT
CASSSILGSRNSPLHF
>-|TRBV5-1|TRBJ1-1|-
TGCGCCAGCAGCTTGTGGGGAGAACAGAACACTGAAGCTTTCTTT
CASSLWGEQNTEAFF
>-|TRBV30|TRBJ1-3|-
TGTGCCTGGAACCAGGGAGGTTATGGAAACACCATATATTTT
CAWNQGGYGNTIYF
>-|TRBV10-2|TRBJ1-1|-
TGCGCCAGCAGTGATTTACGCCAGGGCCCTGAAGCTTTCTTT
CASSDLRQGPEAFF
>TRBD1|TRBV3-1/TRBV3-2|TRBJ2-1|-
TGTGCCAGCAGCCAACGGAGAATGGAGGACAGGGTTAGGGATGAGCAGTTCTTC
CASSQRRMEDRVRDEQFF
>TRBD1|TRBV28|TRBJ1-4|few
TGTGCCAGCAGTTTCCCGGGACAGGCAAAAAAACTGTTTTTT
CASSFPGQAKKLFF
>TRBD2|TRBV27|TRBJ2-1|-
TGTGCCAGCGGGTTAGCGGGAGGGCTCAGAGAGCAGTTCTTC
CASGLAGGLREQFF
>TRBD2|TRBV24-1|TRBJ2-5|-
TGTGCCACCAGTAGCGGGAGGGCCCTTGGCCAAGAGACCCAGTACTTC
CATSSGRALGQETQYF
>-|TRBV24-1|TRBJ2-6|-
TGTGCCACCAGTGATTCGTCCGGGACACTCTCTGGGGCCAACGTCCTGACTTTC
CATSDSSGTLSGANVLTF
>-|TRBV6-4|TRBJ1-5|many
TGTGCCAGCAGTGAATCGGGGGGCAATCAGCCCCAGCATTTT
CASSESGGNQPQHF
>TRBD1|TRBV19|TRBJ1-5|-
TGTGCCAGTAGGTCGACAGGGACGAATCAGCCCCAGCATTTT
CASRSTGTNQPQHF
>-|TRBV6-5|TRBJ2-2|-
TGTGCCAGCAGTTACGTGGGGGGCGGGGAGCTGTTTTTT
CASSYVGGGELFF
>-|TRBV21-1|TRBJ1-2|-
TGTGCCAGCAGCAAATTGGGGGAACTCAGGGGCGTCAGAAATGGCTACACCTTC
CASSKLGELRGVRNGYTF
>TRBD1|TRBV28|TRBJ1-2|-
TGTGCCAGCAGAGCGAGCCCCCGGACAGGGGCTGTCTATGGCTACACCTTC
CASRASPRTGAVYGYTF
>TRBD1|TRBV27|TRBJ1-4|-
TGTGCCAGCAAGGGACAGGGGGTTACTAATGAAAAACTGTTTTTT
CASKGQGVTNEKLFF
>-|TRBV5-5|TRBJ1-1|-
TGTGCCAGCAGCCCCTTGGGGGGGCACACTGAAGCTTTCTTT
CASSPLGGHTEAFF
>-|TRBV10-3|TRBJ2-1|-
TGTGCCATCACCCCGGGACTTGCGACGAACAATGAGCAGTTCTTC
CAITPGLATNNEQFF
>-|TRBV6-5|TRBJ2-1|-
TGTGCCAGCAGTTACGGCGGCTACAATGAGCAGTTCTTC
CASSYGGYNEQFF
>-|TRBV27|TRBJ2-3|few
TGTGCCAGCAGCCTCGGTTTCGGGAGAGGCGAAGATACGCAGTATTTT
CASSLGFGRGEDTQYF
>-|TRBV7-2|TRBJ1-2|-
TGTGCCAGCAGCTTGAACAGCTATGGCTACACCTTC
CASSLNSYGYTF
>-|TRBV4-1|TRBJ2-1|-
TGCGCCAGCAGCCAAGATCGGAGTGGGTCCAATGAGCAGTTCTTC
CASSQDRSGSNEQFF
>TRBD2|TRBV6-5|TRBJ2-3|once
TGTGCCAGCAGTTACTCGAGCGGGGACCGGGGGCAGTATTTT
CASSYSSGDRGQYF
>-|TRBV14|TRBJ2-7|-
TGTGCCAGCAGCCAAGCAGGGGCGGTTCTTTTGCAGTACTTC
CASSQAGAVLLQYF
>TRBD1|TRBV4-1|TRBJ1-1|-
TGCGCCAGCACCACAACGGGACAGGGTATGAACACTGAAGCTTTCTTT
CASTTTGQGMNTEAFF
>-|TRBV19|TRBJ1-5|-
TGTGCCAGTAGACCCCGAGAGAGCAATCAGCCCCAGCATTTT
CASRPRESNQPQHF
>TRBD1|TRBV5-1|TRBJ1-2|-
TGCGCCAGCAGCTTGGAGGCAGGGGGTTCGAGCGGCTACACCTTC
CASSLEAGGSSGYTF
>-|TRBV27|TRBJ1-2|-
TGTGCCAGCAGTCCAAATGCCAGGGTTGTGGGCTACACCTTC
CASSPNARVVGYTF
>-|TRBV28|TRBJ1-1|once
TGTGCCAGCAGTTTCCAACACAAGCGGACTGAAGCTTTCTTT
CASSFQHKRTEAFF